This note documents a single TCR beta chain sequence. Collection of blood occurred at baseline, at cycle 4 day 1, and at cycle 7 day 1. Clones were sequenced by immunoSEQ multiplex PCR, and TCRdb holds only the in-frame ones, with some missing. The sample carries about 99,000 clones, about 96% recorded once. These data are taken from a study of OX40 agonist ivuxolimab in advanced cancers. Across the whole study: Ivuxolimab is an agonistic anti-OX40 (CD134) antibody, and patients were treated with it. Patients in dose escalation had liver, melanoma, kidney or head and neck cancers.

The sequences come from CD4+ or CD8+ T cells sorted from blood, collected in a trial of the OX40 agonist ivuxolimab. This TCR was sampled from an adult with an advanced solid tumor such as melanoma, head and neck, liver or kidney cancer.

In DNA, the CDR3 is TGTGCCAGCAGCTCTAGGACAGGCGCTACCTACGAGCAGTACTTC. It encodes CASSSRTGATYEQYF. The chain employs TRBV13 and TRBJ2-7, with 7 nucleotides matching TRBD1. After removal of 4 bases from V and 2 bases from J, the junction contained 8 bases not matched to a gene. Germline CDR1 is PRHDT and CDR2 is FYEKMQ (reference sequence). The CDR3 is made up of 15 amino acids. The whole variable domain, remainder taken from reference TRBV13 and TRBJ2-7, is AAGVIQSPRHLIKEKRETATLKCYPIPRHDTVYWYQQGPGQDPQFLISFYEKMQSDKGSIPDRFSAQQFSDYHSELNMSSLELGDSALYFCASSSRTGATYEQYFGPGTRLTVT.